The T cell receptor (beta chain) described here comes from a study of T cells in Graves' hyperthyroidism and ophthalmopathy. Overall study results and limits: A model of 13 V-J pairs discriminated ophthalmopathy from stable hyperthyroidism.

RNA transcripts yielded amplified TCR beta CDR3 regions. The HTBI set primed first-round TCR CDR3 RT-PCR. TCRdb processed the multiplex PCR reads anew with MiXCR; each CDR3 protein has one entry. Seen here are 500,000 or so distinct CDR3 sequences, about 16% observed once, and the top ten hold about 31%. Fresh peripheral blood, about 9.6 ml, yielded the PBMCs. This clonotype occurred many times. Its target is unknown. This TCR derives from a woman aged 25-40 years with Graves' ophthalmopathy. The specimen sequenced was blood.

The DNA of the CDR3 is TGTGCCAGCAGTTTAAGGGGGGGTTATGGAAACACCATATATTTT. Translated, it gives CASSLRGGYGNTIYF. V usage is TRBV28 and J usage is TRBJ1-3; D perhaps matches TRBD1 (6 bases). The germline CDR1 and CDR2 sequences are MDHEN and SYDVKM. The CDR3 is made up of 15 amino acids. Trimming left V 2 bases short and J 3 bases short, with 11 bases between.